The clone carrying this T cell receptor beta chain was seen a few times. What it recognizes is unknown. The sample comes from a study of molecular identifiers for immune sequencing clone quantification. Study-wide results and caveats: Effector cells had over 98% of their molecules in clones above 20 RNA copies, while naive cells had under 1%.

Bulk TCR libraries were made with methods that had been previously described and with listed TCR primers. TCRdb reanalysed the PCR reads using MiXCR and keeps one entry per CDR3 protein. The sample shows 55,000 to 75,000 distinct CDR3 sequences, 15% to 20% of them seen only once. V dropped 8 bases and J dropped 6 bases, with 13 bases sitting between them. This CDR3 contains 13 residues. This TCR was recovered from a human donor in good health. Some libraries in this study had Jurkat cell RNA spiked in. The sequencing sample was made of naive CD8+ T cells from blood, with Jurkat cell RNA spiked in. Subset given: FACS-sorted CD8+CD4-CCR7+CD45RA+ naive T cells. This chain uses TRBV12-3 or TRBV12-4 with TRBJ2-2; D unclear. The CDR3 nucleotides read TGTGCCAGCTTGGCAGCCGCGGCCGGGGAGCTGTTTTTT. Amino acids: CASLAAAAGELFF.